The text below deals with one T cell receptor beta chain. CD45RO negativity and positive selection for CCR7 defined naive CD8 cells, a population that excluded terminally differentiated effector memory CD45RA+ cells. Data came from immunoSEQ multiplex PCR; TCRdb stores just in-frame clones and leaves some out. This sample yields around 2.1 million clones, of which roughly 91% are seen a single time; about 1.5% belongs to the top ten. The CDR3 extends over 16 amino acids. V lost 5 bases and J 2 bases, leaving 19 bases between the germline ends. CDR1 is MGHRA and CDR2 is YSYEKL in the germline V gene. The data were obtained in a study of shared clonotypes between healthy human individuals.

The sequence derives from a man aged 18-30 years in good health. Some clones in this sample may be carry-over from other donors' samples. The sample was naive CD8+ T cells from PBMCs. This rearrangement joins TRBV4-1 to TRBJ2-7; D is possibly TRBD1 or TRBD2 (5 bases each). CDR3 nucleotide sequence: TGCGCCAGCAGCTTAGCCAAGGGGAGCTCCCCCTACGAGCAGTACTTC. It yields the protein CASSLAKGSSPYEQYF.